The 20 T cell receptor beta chains in this list originate from one sample, sequenced in a study of blood T cell repertoires in COVID-19. TCRdb's table, derived via immunoSEQ multiplex PCR, lists solely in-frame clones and lacks some. Of more than 95,000 clones listed, 82% are singletons. The sequenced material came from peripheral blood. These receptors came from an elderly woman with acute or convalescent COVID-19.

This rearrangement joins TRBV10-2 to TRBJ1-1, with D maybe TRBD1 (6 bases). The CDR3 has 13 amino acids. V gave up 6 bases and J gave up 1 base, with 9 bases separating them. Germline V CDR1 and CDR2: WSHSY, SAAADI. CDR3: CASRQGPNTEAFF. In nucleotides, the CDR3 is TGCGCCAGCAGACAGGGCCCGAACACTGAAGCTTTCTTT.

This chain uses TRBV5-1 with TRBJ2-1, with TRBD2 identical over 11 bases. V lost 4 bases and J lost 7; bases outside the gene matches: 7. Germline CDR1 reads SGHRS; CDR2 reads YFSETQ. The CDR3 runs to 15 residues. The CDR3 loop reads CASSPDPSGRNEQFF. The CDR3 DNA sequence: TGCGCCAGCAGCCCGGACCCTAGCGGGAGGAATGAGCAGTTCTTC. Complete variable domain (other parts from reference TRBV5-1 and TRBJ2-1): KAGVTQTPRYLIKTRGQQVTLSCSPISGHRSVSWYQQTPGQGLQFLFEYFSETQRNKGNFPGRFSGRQFSNSRSEMNVSTLELGDSALYLCASSPDPSGRNEQFFGPGTRLTVL.

The table lists this clone with a few counts. This chain links TRBV27 with TRBJ2-2, with 10 bases that match TRBD2. Germline-derived CDR1 and CDR2 are MNHEY and SMNVEV (reference sequence). This CDR3 contains 13 residues. V lost 6 bases, J lost 8 bases, and 3 bases stayed unmatched. The CDR3 spells CASRTSGFGELFF. CDR3 coding DNA: TGTGCCAGCAGGACTAGCGGGTTTGGGGAGCTGTTTTTT.

This sequence joins TRBV7-2 and TRBJ2-1, with 11 bases identical to TRBD2. Germline V CDR1 and CDR2: SGHTA, FQGNSA. After removal of 5 bases from V and 6 bases from J, the junction contained 12 bases not matched to a gene. The CDR3 is 17 residues long. This chain's CDR3 is CASSILTSGALSNEQFF. CDR3 bases: TGTGCCAGCAGCATCCTGACTAGCGGGGCTTTAAGCAATGAGCAGTTCTTC. Full variable domain (rest looked up from reference TRBV7-2 and TRBJ2-1): GAGVSQSPSNKVTEKGKDVELRCDPISGHTALYWYRQSLGQGLEFLIYFQGNSAPDKSGLPSDRFSAERTGGSVSTLTIQRTQQEDSAVYLCASSILTSGALSNEQFFGPGTRLTVL.

The chain couples TRBV20-1 to TRBJ2-2, with D possibly matching TRBD2 (6 bases). Germline CDR1 DFQATT, CDR2 SNEGSKA (reference sequence). Trimming shortened V by 3 bases and J by 7 bases, and 15 bases separated the two germline ends. The CDR3 runs 14 residues. This CDR3 is CSASWGEGNGELFF. The DNA of the CDR3 is TGCAGTGCTAGTTGGGGGGAAGGAAACGGGGAGCTGTTTTTT.

The chain has TRBV5-1 and TRBJ2-7; TRBD1 matches at 8 bases. Germline-derived CDR1 and CDR2 are SGHRS and YFSETQ. J was trimmed by 1 base and V by 9 bases; bases with no gene match: 6. The CDR3 covers 13 residues. In DNA, the CDR3 is TGCGCCACCAGACAGGGGCTATCCTACGAGCAGTACTTC. Translating it yields CATRQGLSYEQYF.

This chain uses TRBV9 with TRBJ2-3; 8 bases fit TRBD1. The CDR3 totals 16 residues. J lost 0 bases, V lost 4 bases, and 7 bases had no gene match. Germline assignment: CDR1 SGDLS and CDR2 YYNGEE. The DNA for the CDR3 is TGTGCCAGCAGCTCTTGGACAGGGAAGAGCACAGATACGCAGTATTTT. Translated: CASSSWTGKSTDTQYF.

CDR3 sequence reads: CASTPVSYLEDTQYF. The CDR3 DNA follows: TGTGCCAGCACCCCCGTTAGCTACCTGGAGGATACGCAGTATTTT. The chain is built from TRBV7-2 and TRBJ2-3, with no clear D. Germline V gene sequence: CDR1 SGHTA, CDR2 FQGNSA. This CDR3 is 15 amino acids long. V gave up 7 bases and J gave up 6 bases, with 20 bases separating them. The complete variable domain, with remaining parts taken from reference TRBV7-2 and TRBJ2-3, reads GAGVSQSPSNKVTEKGKDVELRCDPISGHTALYWYRQSLGQGLEFLIYFQGNSAPDKSGLPSDRFSAERTGGSVSTLTIQRTQQEDSAVYLCASTPVSYLEDTQYFGPGTRLTVL.

J is TRBJ2-1 and V is TRBV5-6; 9 bases match TRBD2. CDR1 and CDR2 (germline): SGHDT, YYEEEE. The CDR3 is 15 residues long. The trim removed 2 bases at V and 7 bases at J, leaving 7 bases unmatched. The CDR3: CASSLDSGSWNEQFF. In DNA form, the CDR3 reads TGTGCCAGCAGCTTAGATAGCGGGAGTTGGAATGAGCAGTTCTTC.

This clone was recorded a few times. The chain couples TRBV10-2 to TRBJ2-1; 8 bases map to TRBD1. Germline V lookup: CDR1 WSHSY, CDR2 SAAADI. The V and J ends lost 5 bases and 3 bases, in that order; junction bases with no gene match: 6. The CDR3 consists of 15 residues. This chain's CDR3 is CASSFPGTGYNEQFF. DNA of the CDR3: TGCGCCAGCAGTTTCCCCGGGACAGGCTACAATGAGCAGTTCTTC.

This clone was detected a few times. The J gene is TRBJ2-7, the V gene TRBV5-4; 9 bases are a match to TRBD2. J gave up 2 bases and V 0 bases, and 0 bases lay outside the gene matches. This CDR3 contains 14 residues. The germline V gene has CDR1 SGHNT and CDR2 YYREEE (reference sequence). CDR3 in amino acids: CASSLGGRAYEQYF. CDR3 nucleotide sequence: TGTGCCAGCAGCTTGGGCGGGAGGGCCTACGAGCAGTACTTC.

The V and J genes are TRBV5-1 and TRBJ2-5, with TRBD2 as a possible D gene (6 bases). The germline gives CDR1 SGHRS, CDR2 YFSETQ. The CDR3 extends over 15 amino acids. V was pared by 4 bases and J by 5 bases, with 18 bases between. CDR3 region: CASSQGGAVGETQYF. DNA for the CDR3: TGCGCCAGCAGCCAGGGCGGGGCGGTCGGGGAGACCCAGTACTTC.

V usage is TRBV19 and J usage is TRBJ1-5; 7 bases fit TRBD1. This CDR3 comprises 14 residues. The V and J ends lost 5 bases and 5 bases, in that order; junction bases with no gene match: 6. The V gene's germline CDR1 is LNHDA and CDR2 SQIVND (reference sequence). CDR3 protein: CASSRQGLDQPQHF. The CDR3 bases are TGTGCCAGTAGTCGACAGGGCCTCGATCAGCCCCAGCATTTT.

V and J are TRBV5-1 and TRBJ2-5; D gene unclear. The germline CDR1 and CDR2 sequences are SGHRS and YFSETQ. The CDR3 has 12 amino acids. Between the trimmed V and J ends, which lost 5 bases and 1 base, there was a span of 6 bases. CDR3 loop: CASSLLQETQYF. The CDR3 coding sequence is TGCGCCAGCAGTCTTCTCCAAGAGACCCAGTACTTC.

In its sample, this clone was seen a few times. The V and J genes are TRBV6-1 and TRBJ1-1; no clear D. Germline V gene lookup returns CDR1 MNHNS and CDR2 SASEGT. This CDR3 spans 15 amino acids. V gave up 3 bases and J gave up 0 bases, with 11 bases separating them. CDR3 in DNA: TGTGCCAGCAGTGATTCCGGTGAAGTGAACACTGAAGCTTTCTTT. This sequence encodes CASSDSGEVNTEAFF.

This clone was seen a single time. This sequence joins TRBV27 and TRBJ1-1; D ambiguous. Germline CDR1 and CDR2: MNHEY and SMNVEV (reference sequence). V shed 1 base and J shed 5 bases, with 11 bases lying between them. The CDR3 loop spans 14 amino acids. The CDR3 protein is CASSLFSFRTEAFF. CDR3 nucleotide sequence: TGTGCCAGCAGTTTATTTTCGTTTCGGACTGAAGCTTTCTTT.

The V call is TRBV24-1, the J call TRBJ2-2; 8 bases map to TRBD2. Germline CDR1 reads KGHDR; CDR2 reads SFDVKD. CDR3 length: 15 amino acids. V was pared by 0 bases and J by 7 bases, with 3 bases of the junction left unmatched. The CDR3 here is CATSDLAGRGGELFF. The CDR3 nucleotides are TGTGCCACCAGTGATTTGGCCGGGAGGGGCGGGGAGCTGTTTTTT.

This clone was detected only a few times. The chain employs TRBV5-1 and TRBJ2-2; 8 bases align to TRBD1. Losses at the gene ends were 6 bases for V and 2 bases for J; bases not matched to a gene: 3. The germline CDR1 and CDR2 sequences are SGHRS and YFSETQ. The CDR3 is made up of 14 amino acids. The CDR3 protein is CASTTGENTGELFF. Written as DNA, the CDR3 is TGCGCCAGCACGACAGGGGAAAACACCGGGGAGCTGTTTTTT.

The chain links TRBV19 to TRBJ2-5; 8 nucleotides agree with TRBD1. Germline V lookup: CDR1 LNHDA, CDR2 SQIVND (reference sequence). Trimming at V came to 4 bases and at J to 2 bases, leaving 3 bases not matched to a gene. The CDR3 length is 14 residues. The CDR3 nucleotides are TGTGCCAGTAGTAAGGACAGGGATCAAGAGACCCAGTACTTC. As protein: CASSKDRDQETQYF.

V and J are TRBV19 and TRBJ2-1, with 9 bases matching TRBD2. The junction had 17 bases not matched to a gene; V was cut back by 3 bases and J by 8 bases. CDR1 is LNHDA, CDR2 SQIVND, per germline (reference sequence). This CDR3 region has 18 residues. CDR3 in amino acids: CASSIPSSGLARGDEQFF. Written as DNA, the CDR3 is TGTGCCAGTAGTATCCCCTCCTCCGGACTAGCGCGAGGTGATGAGCAGTTCTTC.